The clone carrying this T cell receptor beta chain was counted a single time. Antigen unknown. V was pared by 5 bases and J by 2 bases, with 12 bases between. CDR3 size: 13 residues. The germline gives CDR1 GTSNPN, CDR2 SVGIG (reference sequence). The data originate from a study of graft-versus-host responses after intestinal transplantation. Study in general: Every recipient underwent anti-thymocyte globulin induction, then tacrolimus and steroids for roughly three years.

Findings of the study overall: GvH clonotypes were identified within recipient marrow, with a subset emerging first in ileum or blood. Across patients carrying graft-donor T cell macrochimerism, allografts held high graft-versus-host to host-versus-graft clonal ratios.

Libraries were prepared by immunoSEQ multiplex PCR; TCRdb keeps only in-frame clonotypes and omits some of them. The data contain around 76,000 clones, about 94% of them singletons. The chain links TRBV30 to TRBJ1-2; D is undetermined. The material sequenced was unstimulated CD8+ T cells sorted from spleen or lymph node cells, taken before intestinal transplant. The sequence was collected from a human donor who received an intestinal transplant. Written as DNA, the CDR3 is TGTGCCTGGGACAAAGGCGCCAACTATGGCTACACCTTC. Its translation: CAWDKGANYGYTF.